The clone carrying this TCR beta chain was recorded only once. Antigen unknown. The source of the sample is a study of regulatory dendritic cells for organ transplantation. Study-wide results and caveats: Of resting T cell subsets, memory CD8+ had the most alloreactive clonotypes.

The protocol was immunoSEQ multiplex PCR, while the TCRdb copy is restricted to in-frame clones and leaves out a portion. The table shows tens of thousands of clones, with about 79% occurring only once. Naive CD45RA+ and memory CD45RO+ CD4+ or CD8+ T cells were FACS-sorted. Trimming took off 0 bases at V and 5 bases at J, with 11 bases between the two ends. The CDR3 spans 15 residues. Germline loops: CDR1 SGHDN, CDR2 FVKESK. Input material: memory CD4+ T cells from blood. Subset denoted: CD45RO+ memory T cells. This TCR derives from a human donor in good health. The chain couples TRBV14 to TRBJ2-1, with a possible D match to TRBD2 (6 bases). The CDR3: CASSQDLARDNEQFF. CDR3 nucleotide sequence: TGTGCCAGCAGCCAAGATCTAGCGCGAGACAATGAGCAGTTCTTC.